The source of this T cell receptor (beta chain) is a study of blood T cells in healthy people across ages. Comments on this clonotype: What it recognizes is unknown.

A J-beta primer mix and a sample-barcoded 5' primer were used in a second PCR of roughly 6 to 11 cycles. Tags on each cDNA molecule came from a template-switch adaptor with 12 random nucleotides. TCRdb re-analysed the 5' RACE reads in MiXCR, keeping a single row per CDR3 protein. The table has 1.5 million to 2 million distinct CDR3 sequences, 28% seen once. Study-wide findings and caveats: Unsorted PBMC input precluded a conclusive naive versus antigen-experienced comparison. Not knowing donor CMV status may have confounded expanded clonotype changes.

The V gene end was trimmed by 0 bases and the J gene end by 8 bases; junction bases not matched to a gene: 5. CDR3 length: 15 residues. Germline V gene sequence: CDR1 SGHRS, CDR2 YFSETQ. This rearrangement joins TRBV5-1 to TRBJ2-1, with 10 positions matching TRBD2. The TCR was taken from a woman between 25 and 40 years old in good health. The sequencing sample was made of blood. CDR3 bases: TGCGCCAGCAGCTTGGCGGCTAGCGGGGGTCATGAGCAGTTCTTC. It encodes CASSLAASGGHEQFF.